The T cell receptor beta chain under discussion was sequenced for a study of blood T cell repertoires in COVID-19. Study-level background: The samples span acute and convalescent COVID-19 from the United States, Italy and Spain. The cDNA or gDNA used as material had been derived from T cells, B-cell-depleted T cells, or PBMCs.

Per the original methods: How many nucleated cells were present was estimated from reference gene primer amplification. The method was immunoSEQ multiplex PCR; TCRdb's version includes in-frame clones alone and lacks a portion of them. V and J calls and clone size are as listed in that table; D and trimming were resolved from the DNA. Of 140,000 to 150,000 clones in the sample, approximately 84% were seen once. This CDR3 spans 15 amino acids. V was pared by 5 bases and J by 3 bases, with 9 bases of the junction left unmatched. Germline values: CDR1 MNHEY, CDR2 SVGAGI. V is TRBV6-5 and J is TRBJ1-1, with 7 bases identical to TRBD1. The sequenced material came from peripheral blood. The receptor's source is a human donor in a cohort sampled during active COVID-19. CDR3 nucleotides: TGTGCCAGCAGTCCCCTGACAGGGTGGGACACTGAAGCTTTCTTT. Translation gives CASSPLTGWDTEAFF.